This record concerns one T cell receptor beta chain sequence. Its antigen is unknown. Assay used: immunoSEQ multiplex PCR; TCRdb lists only in-frame clones, some missing. The repertoire consists of around 100,000 clones, with approximately 90% occurring once and the leading ten covering 11% to 15%. The V end was cut by 3 bases, the J end by 6 bases, with 17 bases between. CDR3 length equals 15 residues. CDR1 is SGHTA, CDR2 FQGNSA, per germline. The data originate from a study of identifying expanded T cells in peripheral blood. Notes on the study in general: About 1.3 clones differed between technical replicates, versus around 16 and 19 over time. Approximately two-week clone count variance significantly increased as total template count grew.

Healthy donors had no documented immune events, such as infections, while sampled. Sample: blood. The receptor's source is a person aged 18 to 69 in good health. The chain combines TRBV7-2 with TRBJ2-5, with D perhaps matching TRBD2 (5 bases). In nucleotides, the CDR3 is TGTGCCAGCAGCTTGAGCGGAGAGGTGTTGAAGACCCAGTACTTC. Its translation is CASSLSGEVLKTQYF.